This T cell receptor beta chain appears in the sequencing data of a study of cytomegalovirus exposure and HLA in healthy donors. Primers for the PCR totalled 60 Vbeta and 13 Jbeta. Clones were sequenced by immunoSEQ multiplex PCR, and TCRdb holds only the in-frame ones, with some missing. Altogether 130,000 or so clones are present, roughly four fifths being singletons, with the ten largest covering approximately 3%. Input material: PBMCs. This TCR was recovered from a woman between 40 and 55 years old in good health and CMV-seropositive.

CDR3 residues: CASSLAGQPNIQYF. The CDR3 DNA is TGTGCCAGCAGCTTGGCCGGACAGCCAAACATTCAGTACTTC. The rearrangement joins TRBV7-3 to TRBJ2-4, with D maybe TRBD1 (6 bases). Per the germline V gene, CDR1 is SGHTA and CDR2 is FQGTGA. The CDR3 length is 14 residues. V gave up 3 bases and J gave up 6 bases, with 12 bases separating them.